The rows below give T cell receptor beta chains drawn from one sample of a study of blood T cell repertoires in COVID-19. Assay used: immunoSEQ multiplex PCR; TCRdb lists only in-frame clones, some missing. This table holds 75,000 to 95,000 clones, around 90% found once. What was sequenced was peripheral blood. These receptors were taken from a human donor in a cohort sampled during active COVID-19. CDR3s include the opening cysteine and the closing phenylalanine or tryptophan. The D gene is left open where the match is weak. Part of the rows lack a size; the others show once, few, many or a class for expanded clones.

cdr3_nt: TGTGCCAGCGCGGGACAGGGGACAGATACGCAGTATTTT; cdr3_aa: CASAGQGTDTQYF; v_call: TRBV18; d_call: TRBD1; clone_size: once; j_call: TRBJ2-3
cdr3_nt: TGTGCCACCAGCAGTGACCGGGGAAGAAACGAGCAGTACTTC; cdr3_aa: CATSSDRGRNEQYF; v_call: TRBV15; d_call: -; clone_size: -; j_call: TRBJ2-7
cdr3_nt: TGTGCCATCAGTGGTGGGCGCAATGAGCAGTTCTTC; cdr3_aa: CAISGGRNEQFF; v_call: TRBV10-3; d_call: -; clone_size: once; j_call: TRBJ2-1
cdr3_nt: TGTGCCAGTACCGCTGGGAGCGGGGGTTCTGATGAGCAGTTCTTC; cdr3_aa: CASTAGSGGSDEQFF; v_call: TRBV19; d_call: TRBD2; clone_size: -; j_call: TRBJ2-1
cdr3_nt: TGTGCTAGTGGTTTCGGTGCAATCGATGAGCAGTTCTTC; cdr3_aa: CASGFGAIDEQFF; v_call: TRBV12-5; d_call: -; clone_size: -; j_call: TRBJ2-1
cdr3_nt: TGTGCCAGCAGTCCGGGACAGGGATCGCAGTATTTT; cdr3_aa: CASSPGQGSQYF; v_call: TRBV2; d_call: TRBD1; clone_size: -; j_call: TRBJ2-3
cdr3_nt: TGTGCCAGCGGTGGAAAACTCAATCAGCCCCAGCATTTT; cdr3_aa: CASGGKLNQPQHF; v_call: TRBV2; d_call: -; clone_size: medium-sized; j_call: TRBJ1-5
cdr3_nt: TGTGCCAGCAGCCCCTCTGGAGGGACCTATAATTCACCCCTCCACTTT; cdr3_aa: CASSPSGGTYNSPLHF; v_call: TRBV5-4; d_call: -; clone_size: once; j_call: TRBJ1-6
cdr3_nt: TGTGCCAGCAGCCTCGGGCCACAGGATGAGCAGTTCTTC; cdr3_aa: CASSLGPQDEQFF; v_call: TRBV11-3; d_call: -; clone_size: once; j_call: TRBJ2-1
cdr3_nt: TGTGCCAGCAGTTCCGGACTAGCGGGGGGGCAGACCCAGTACTTC; cdr3_aa: CASSSGLAGGQTQYF; v_call: TRBV6-2/TRBV6-3; d_call: TRBD2; clone_size: -; j_call: TRBJ2-5
cdr3_nt: TGTGCCAGCAGCGTGATAGAAGGGGGAAAACTGTTTTTT; cdr3_aa: CASSVIEGGKLFF; v_call: TRBV9; d_call: -; clone_size: -; j_call: TRBJ1-4
cdr3_nt: TGTGCCAGCAGTTCCGGACAGGGACACTATGGCTACACCTTC; cdr3_aa: CASSSGQGHYGYTF; v_call: TRBV28; d_call: TRBD1; clone_size: -; j_call: TRBJ1-2
cdr3_nt: TGTGCCAGCAGCTTCGACAGGGGGCTCTCCTATAATTCACCCCTCCACTTT; cdr3_aa: CASSFDRGLSYNSPLHF; v_call: TRBV7-8; d_call: TRBD1; clone_size: -; j_call: TRBJ1-6
cdr3_nt: TGTGCCAGCTCCCCCGGGTCCTCCTACGAGCAGTACTTC; cdr3_aa: CASSPGSSYEQYF; v_call: TRBV18; d_call: -; clone_size: -; j_call: TRBJ2-7
cdr3_nt: TGTGCCAGCAGCCCCATGTCGACTAGCGGCTACGAGCAGTACTTC; cdr3_aa: CASSPMSTSGYEQYF; v_call: TRBV9; d_call: TRBD2; clone_size: -; j_call: TRBJ2-7
cdr3_nt: TGCGCCAGCAGCCGAGAGGGACAGGCGACGTATGGCTACACCTTC; cdr3_aa: CASSREGQATYGYTF; v_call: TRBV4-3; d_call: TRBD1; clone_size: -; j_call: TRBJ1-2